The T cell receptor beta chain described here comes from a study of T cells in Graves' hyperthyroidism and ophthalmopathy. The ends were cut back, 5 bases at V and 2 bases at J, with 12 bases in the middle. The CDR3 is 14 residues long. Germline lookup yields CDR1 SGHAT and CDR2 FQDESV (reference sequence). This clonotype was seen repeatedly, ten times or more. Amplified regions were TCR beta CDR3 sequences from RNA transcripts. A set of HTBI primers served as the primers for a first-round RT-PCR of the TCR CDR3. TCRdb reprocessed the multiplex PCR reads with MiXCR, giving one entry per CDR3 protein. Among around 530,000 distinct CDR3 sequences, 17% were seen once, and the ten largest hold under 20%.

The chain couples TRBV11-1 to TRBJ1-2; no clear D. The sequencing input was blood. This sequence originates from a woman aged 18-35 years with Graves' ophthalmopathy. In nucleotides, the CDR3 is TGTGCCAGCAGCCCAGGCCTCGGGAACTATGGCTACACCTTC. The encoded protein is CASSPGLGNYGYTF.